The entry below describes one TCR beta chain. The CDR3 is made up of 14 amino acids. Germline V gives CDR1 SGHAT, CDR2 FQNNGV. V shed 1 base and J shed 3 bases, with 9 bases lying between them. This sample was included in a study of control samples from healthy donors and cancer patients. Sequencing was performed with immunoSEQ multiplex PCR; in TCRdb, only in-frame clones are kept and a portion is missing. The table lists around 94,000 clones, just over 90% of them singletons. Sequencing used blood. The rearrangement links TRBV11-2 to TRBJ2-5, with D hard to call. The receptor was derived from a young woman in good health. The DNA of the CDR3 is TGTGCCAGCAGCTTAGGGAACGTCAAAGAGACCCAGTACTTC. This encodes CASSLGNVKETQYF.